The TCR beta chain under discussion was sequenced for a study of T cell clones after liver transplantation. TCRdb keeps only in-frame clones here, not all; method: immunoSEQ multiplex PCR. This table has under 55,000 clones, about 86% appearing once. This CDR3 is built from 16 residues. Per the germline V gene, CDR1 is SGHRS and CDR2 is YFSETQ. J lost 3 bases, V lost 4 bases, and 2 bases had no gene match. Here the sequenced sample was CD8+ T cells from blood, taken 12 months after liver transplant. The V gene is TRBV5-1, the J gene TRBJ2-3; 16 bases map to TRBD2. The sequence derives from a human patient who received a liver transplant. Some of the T cells may derive from the graft donor. DNA for the CDR3: TGCGCCAGCAGCCCGGGACTAGCGGGAGGGACAGATACGCAGTATTTT. This gives the protein CASSPGLAGGTDTQYF.